These 24 T cell receptor beta chains came from one sample sequenced in a study of blood T cell repertoires in COVID-19. The data were produced by immunoSEQ multiplex PCR, yet TCRdb's version contains in-frame clones alone and is incomplete. Of 150,000 or so clones detected, approximately 91% appear once; the ten largest clones hold about 2.5%. The source material was peripheral blood. The receptor source for this set is a man aged 18 to 35 with acute or convalescent COVID-19.

The V gene is TRBV1, the J gene TRBJ2-3; TRBD2, the D gene given by the table, was not confirmed from the DNA. TRBV1 is recorded as a pseudogene. The CDR3 length is 17 residues. The chain's CDR3 is CTSSQDDPAGVEDTQYF. The CDR3 nucleotides read TGCACCAGCAGCCAAGACGATCCAGCGGGGGTGGAAGATACGCAGTATTTT.

The CDR3 sequence: CASKFGEGDGYTF. The CDR3 nucleotides read TGTGCCAGCAAATTCGGTGAGGGCGATGGCTACACCTTC. The chain uses TRBV5-6 and TRBJ1-2; D is unresolved. Between the trimmed V and J ends, which lost 6 bases and 6 bases, there was a span of 15 bases. CDR3 length equals 13 residues. Germline assignment: CDR1 SGHDT and CDR2 YYEEEE.

The chain has TRBV6-5 and TRBJ1-5, with a tentative D call TRBD1 (5 bases). Germline CDR1 reads MNHEY; CDR2 reads SVGAGI. With 6 bases removed from V and 7 bases from J, the gap between germline ends came to 13 bases. This CDR3 region has 13 residues. Written as DNA, the CDR3 is TGTGCCAGCAGCCCCCCGGGGGACCAGCCCCAGCATTTT. This gives the protein CASSPPGDQPQHF.

This clone came up once. The CDR3 loop reads CASSALTLPAGNSPLHF. The CDR3 nucleotides are TGTGCCAGCAGCGCCCTCACCTTACCGGCAGGGAATTCACCCCTCCACTTT. The V gene is TRBV9, the J gene TRBJ1-6; a possible D gene is TRBD1 (5 bases). V lost 3 bases and J lost 7, with 20 bases in between. The CDR3 runs 17 residues. Germline loops: CDR1 SGDLS, CDR2 YYNGEE.

The rearrangement joins TRBV6-6 to TRBJ1-3, with 7 bases lining up with TRBD1. The germline gives CDR1 MNHNY, CDR2 SVGAGI (reference sequence). V lost 3 bases to trimming and J lost 0 bases; unmatched junction nucleotides: 5. This CDR3 is built from 16 residues. CDR3 sequence (DNA): TGTGCCAGCAGTTATTGGACAGGAAGCTCTGGAAACACCATATATTTT. As protein: CASSYWTGSSGNTIYF.

CDR3 sequence reads: CASSSTSGVYNEQFF. DNA of the CDR3: TGTGCCAGCAGTTCGACTAGCGGAGTATACAATGAGCAGTTCTTC. The chain links TRBV2 to TRBJ2-1; 9 nucleotides line up with TRBD2. V dropped 5 bases and J dropped 4; count of bases not matched to a gene: 6. The CDR3 is 15 residues long. Germline V gives CDR1 SNHLY, CDR2 FYNNEI.

V gene TRBV24-1 combines with J gene TRBJ2-5; D is possibly TRBD1 (6 bases). The V end was cut by 4 bases, the J end by 3 bases, with 23 bases between. The CDR3 is made up of 18 amino acids. The germline CDR1 and CDR2 sequences are KGHDR and SFDVKD. CDR3: CATSEWGPFLTVKETQYF. CDR3 DNA: TGTGCCACCAGTGAGTGGGGGCCATTTTTAACTGTGAAAGAGACCCAGTACTTC.

This sequence joins TRBV5-1 and TRBJ2-3; 11 bases are shared with TRBD1. CDR1 SGHRS and CDR2 YFSETQ come from the germline V gene. Trimming took 0 bases from V and 3 from J; bases not matched to a gene: 6. CDR3 length equals 17 residues. The CDR3 spells CASSLVEGQGATDTQYF. The CDR3 nucleotides read TGCGCCAGCAGCTTGGTAGAAGGACAGGGGGCTACAGATACGCAGTATTTT.

This sequence joins TRBV18 and TRBJ2-5; D gene ambiguous. CDR1 KGHSH and CDR2 LQKENI come from the germline V gene. Trimming took off 3 bases at V and 1 base at J, with 12 bases between the two ends. The CDR3 totals 15 residues. As DNA, the CDR3 is TGTGCCAGCTCACCTACCATTAGAGCCCAAGAGACCCAGTACTTC. Its translation is CASSPTIRAQETQYF.

J is TRBJ2-6 and V is TRBV19; D is perhaps TRBD1 (5 bases). Per germline, CDR1 LNHDA and CDR2 SQIVND (reference sequence). Between the trimmed V and J ends, which lost 2 bases and 2 bases, there was a span of 7 bases. The CDR3 consists of 15 residues. CDR3 DNA: TGTGCCAGTAGTATAAGGGGCACTGGGGCCAACGTCCTGACTTTC. Protein: CASSIRGTGANVLTF. Complete variable domain (other parts from reference TRBV19 and TRBJ2-6): DGGITQSPKYLFRKEGQNVTLSCEQNLNHDAMYWYRQDPGQGLRLIYYSQIVNDFQKGDIAEGYSVSREKKESFPLTVTSAQKNPTAFYLCASSIRGTGANVLTFGAGSRLTVL.

J is TRBJ2-1 and V is TRBV24-1; D remains ambiguous. The V end was cut by 2 bases, the J end by 1 base, with 8 bases between. The CDR3 sequence is 15 residues long. From germline, CDR1 is KGHDR and CDR2 SFDVKD. DNA for the CDR3: TGTGCCACCAGTGATTCCTTCGGGTCCTACAATGAGCAGTTCTTC. It yields the protein CATSDSFGSYNEQFF.

The chain employs TRBV30 and TRBJ2-3, with D unclear. Trimming removed 5 bases at V and 0 bases at J, with 12 bases between. Germline lookup yields CDR1 GTSNPN and CDR2 SVGIG (reference sequence). The CDR3 consists of 14 residues. CDR3: CAWDKIISTDTQYF. The CDR3 nucleotides read TGTGCCTGGGACAAGATTATTAGCACAGATACGCAGTATTTT. The full variable domain, with the rest looked up from reference TRBV30 and TRBJ2-3, is SQTIHQWPATLVQPVGSPLSLECTVEGTSNPNLYWYRQAAGRGLQLLFYSVGIGQISSEVPQNLSASRPQDRQFILSSKKLLLSDSGFYLCAWDKIISTDTQYFGPGTRLTVL.

The rearrangement joins TRBV3-1 (or the pseudogene TRBV3-2) to TRBJ2-3, with 8 bases that match TRBD1. Per the germline V gene, CDR1 is LGHDT and CDR2 is YNNKEL (reference sequence). The J segment lost 2 bases and the V segment lost 1 base, leaving 8 bases of the junction unmatched. The length of the CDR3 is 17 residues. The CDR3, as DNA: TGTGCCAGCAGCCAAGTCCCCGACAGGGGATTCACAGATACGCAGTATTTT. Encoded protein: CASSQVPDRGFTDTQYF.

This clone has just one count. This rearrangement joins TRBV5-1 to TRBJ2-2; 13 nucleotides agree with TRBD2. The CDR3 has 17 amino acids. Germline CDR1 SGHRS, CDR2 YFSETQ. Trimming cost V 1 base and J 1 base; bases outside gene matches: 1. The CDR3 bases are TGCGCCAGCAGCTTGTGGACTAGCGGGAGGAACACCGGGGAGCTGTTTTTT. This translates into CASSLWTSGRNTGELFF.

The chain links TRBV9 to TRBJ2-3; 8 bases match TRBD2. This CDR3 spans 14 amino acids. Trimming at V came to 3 bases and at J to 2 bases, leaving 2 bases not matched to a gene. Germline CDR1 and CDR2: SGDLS and YYNGEE. CDR3 sequence (DNA): TGTGCCAGCAGCGCTAGCGGGTTCACAGATACGCAGTATTTT. Translated, it gives CASSASGFTDTQYF.

This chain uses TRBV19 with TRBJ1-6; 7 bases agree with TRBD1. This CDR3 region has 15 residues. V was pared by 7 bases and J by 1 base, with 4 bases of the junction left unmatched. CDR1 is LNHDA, CDR2 SQIVND, per germline (reference sequence). The CDR3 DNA reads TGTGCCAGTACCAGGGGGAAGTCCTATAATTCACCCCTCCACTTT. This sequence encodes CASTRGKSYNSPLHF.

The chain recombines TRBV19 with TRBJ1-2, with D unresolved. The CDR3 covers 13 residues. The V and J ends lost 4 bases and 3 bases respectively, with 9 bases between them. CDR1 LNHDA and CDR2 SQIVND come from the germline V gene (reference sequence). CDR3 nucleotides: TGTGCCAGTAGTACCAGACTAGACTATGGCTACACCTTC. Residues: CASSTRLDYGYTF.

This chain links TRBV2 with TRBJ1-2, with 8 bases lining up with TRBD1. Germline V CDR1 and CDR2: SNHLY, FYNNEI. V lost 1 base and J lost 5; bases outside the gene matches: 3. The CDR3 consists of 14 residues. This CDR3 is CASSEDRGRYGYTF. The CDR3 nucleotides are TGTGCCAGCAGTGAAGACAGGGGGAGGTATGGCTACACCTTC.

The rearrangement links TRBV29-1 to TRBJ2-2, with a tentative D call TRBD1 (5 bases). Germline V gene lookup returns CDR1 SQVTM and CDR2 ANQGSEA. Deletions cut 4 bases from V and 2 bases from J, with 14 bases between. This CDR3 spans 15 amino acids. The DNA for the CDR3 is TGCAGCGTTGGCCATGGGGCAGATAACACCGGGGAGCTGTTTTTT. This sequence encodes CSVGHGADNTGELFF.

The V gene is TRBV9, the J gene TRBJ2-7; D unclear. Germline values: CDR1 SGDLS, CDR2 YYNGEE. Trimming shortened V by 0 bases and J by 3 bases, and 22 bases separated the two germline ends. The CDR3 sequence is 18 residues long. The CDR3 DNA sequence: TGTGCCAGCAGCGTAGGCCCGAGCTCAGACGTGGGCAGCTACGAGCAGTACTTC. It is translated as CASSVGPSSDVGSYEQYF.

The gene calls are TRBV28 and TRBJ2-7; weak D call: TRBD1 (8 bases). The CDR3 covers 15 residues. V was clipped by 6 bases and J by 4 bases, with 19 bases between them. The V gene's germline CDR1 is MDHEN and CDR2 SYDVKM. The DNA for the CDR3 is TGTGCCAGCAGACCACAGGGGGGGGTAGGGTACGAGCAGTACTTC. As protein: CASRPQGGVGYEQYF.

The chain joins TRBV11-2 to TRBJ2-7; TRBD1 matches 7 bases. J gave up 12 bases and V 5 bases, and 19 bases lay outside the gene matches. CDR3 size: 15 residues. Germline CDR1 SGHAT, CDR2 FQNNGV. The CDR3 nucleotides read TGTGCCAGCAGCCCCCAGGCCGGGACAGTTTTAGTCCCGTACTTC. This codes for CASSPQAGTVLVPYF.

The DNA of the CDR3 is TGTGCCAGCAGCACCGGGACAGCGGGCTTTCAGCCCCAGCATTTT. Protein product: CASSTGTAGFQPQHF. V and J are TRBV5-8 and TRBJ1-5; TRBD1 matches at 7 bases. Germline CDR1 SGHTS, CDR2 YDEGEE. Unmatched junction bases numbered 10, after V lost 4 bases and J lost 6 bases. The CDR3 totals 15 residues. Variable domain in full (rest from reference TRBV5-8 and TRBJ1-5): EAGVTQSPTHLIKTRGQQATLRCSPISGHTSVYWYQQALGLGLQFLLWYDEGEERNRGNFPPRFSGRQFPNYSSELNVNALELEDSALYLCASSTGTAGFQPQHFGDGTRLSIL.

V and J are TRBV6-5 and TRBJ2-5, with a tentative D call TRBD1 (5 bases). The CDR3 length is 15 residues. V gave up 5 bases and J gave up 2 bases, with 15 bases separating them. Germline CDR1 is MNHEY and CDR2 is SVGAGI. The CDR3 DNA sequence: TGTGCCAGCAGTCCGGGCCGACAGCTTCAAGAGACCCAGTACTTC. Its protein is CASSPGRQLQETQYF.